The TCR beta chain under discussion was sequenced for a study of Ad26.COV2.S vaccination and SARS-CoV-2 variants. With regard to this clone: Other DNA sequences of this sample code for an identical CDR3.

Treatment reported: 19 received Ad26.COV2.S at low or high dose, single or two shots; a few received placebo; per-sample allocation not given. Samples analyzed were those drawn on day 63 after the first vaccine or placebo injection. Clones were read by immunoSEQ multiplex PCR, and TCRdb kept only the in-frame ones, dropping some. The data show hundreds of thousands of clones, 89% seen once. Germline V gene sequence: CDR1 KGHSH, CDR2 LQKENI. The V end was cut by 1 base, the J end by 3 bases, with 10 bases between. The CDR3 sequence is 15 residues long. This TCR came from a person between 18 and 60 years old who received the Ad26.COV2.S COVID-19 vaccine or a placebo. The sequencing used peripheral blood, collected in a trial of Ad26.COV2.S vaccine versus placebo. The chain uses TRBV18 and TRBJ2-1; D might be TRBD1 (5 bases). DNA of the CDR3: TGTGCCAGCTCACCACGTACAGGCGGCTACAATGAGCAGTTCTTC. This codes for CASSPRTGGYNEQFF.